This entry lists 25 T cell receptor beta chains sequenced from one sample in a study of T-cell memory formation after mild COVID-19. From the 5' RACE reads, TCRdb called clonotypes with MiXCR, one entry per CDR3 protein. Among a few hundred thousand distinct CDR3 sequences listed, 13% to 15% were seen once. The sample was PBMCs or a T cell subset sorted from them (not recorded which). These receptors all come from a man between 18 and 35 years old who had mild COVID-19 (a few samples of this study predate the infection). Cell type and time point are not known.

The chain uses TRBV11-2 and TRBJ2-5; 7 nucleotides agree with TRBD2. The CDR3 runs to 15 residues. Germline assignment: CDR1 SGHAT and CDR2 FQNNGV. V trimming: 3 bases; J trimming: 5 bases; junction bases outside the gene matches: 9. The CDR3 DNA reads TGTGCCAGCAGCTTTACCCCGGGAGGCGGGGAGACCCAGTACTTC. It is translated as CASSFTPGGGETQYF. The entire variable domain, with the rest obtained from reference TRBV11-2 and TRBJ2-5, is as follows: EAGVAQSPRYKIIEKRQSVAFWCNPISGHATLYWYQQILGQGPKLLIQFQNNGVVDDSQLPKDRFSAERLKGVDSTLKIQPAKLEDSAVYLCASSFTPGGGETQYFGPGTRLLVL.

The CDR3 DNA follows: TGTGCCAGCAGACGGACAGGACGCACCGGGGAGCTGTTTTTT. This codes for CASRRTGRTGELFF. The V gene is TRBV6-2 or TRBV6-3, the J gene TRBJ2-2; 7 nucleotides match TRBD1. V gave up 6 bases and J gave up 4 bases; unmatched junction bases: 5. Germline V CDR1 and CDR2: MNHEY, SVGEGT. This CDR3 has 14 amino acids.

Ten or more counts support this clonotype. The chain links TRBV6-5 to TRBJ2-5; D ambiguous. The CDR3 contains 14 residues. Trimming removed 6 bases from V and 0 bases from J, with 11 bases in between. Germline V lookup: CDR1 MNHEY, CDR2 SVGAGI. CDR3 residues: CASRGSSYQETQYF. CDR3 coding DNA: TGTGCCAGCAGGGGCTCTTCGTACCAAGAGACCCAGTACTTC.

The chain combines TRBV20-1 with TRBJ1-2, with D perhaps TRBD1 (5 bases). In germline, CDR1 is DFQATT, CDR2 SNEGSKA (reference sequence). V lost 4 bases and J lost 8, with 23 bases in between. There are 15 residues in the CDR3. The CDR3 nucleotides are TGCAGTGCTACCCCGAGTTCGGGGGTAGCGGGCGGCTACACCTTC. This gives the protein CSATPSSGVAGGYTF.

This clonotype was counted only a few times. The chain links TRBV5-1 to TRBJ1-2, with 9 nucleotides matching TRBD1. Looked up from germline, CDR1 is SGHRS and CDR2 is YFSETQ. The ends lost 9 bases at V and 5 bases at J; junction bases unmatched: 2. The CDR3 consists of 11 residues. The CDR3 sequence is CATGTGYGYTF. CDR3 coding DNA: TGCGCCACCGGGACAGGGTATGGCTACACCTTC.

This clonotype appeared a few times. This chain joins TRBV5-5 and TRBJ1-3, with D perhaps matching TRBD1 (6 bases). This CDR3 comprises 12 residues. Trimming shortened V by 4 bases and J by 16 bases, and 18 bases separated the two germline ends. CDR1 is SGHKS, CDR2 YYEKEE, per germline (reference sequence). CDR3 amino acids: CASSPDSAQMYF. The CDR3 nucleotides are TGTGCCAGCAGCCCGGACAGTGCTCAAATGTATTTT.

This clonotype showed up many times. The chain uses TRBV5-1 and TRBJ2-7; TRBD1 is a possible D gene (6 bases). The CDR3 contains 15 residues. Germline CDR1 reads SGHRS; CDR2 reads YFSETQ. Deletions cut 3 bases from V and 2 bases from J, with 15 bases between. The CDR3 sequence is CASSSIAGATYEQYF. CDR3 nucleotides: TGCGCCAGCAGCTCGATCGCAGGGGCCACCTACGAGCAGTACTTC. The full variable domain, completed using reference TRBV5-1 and TRBJ2-7, is KAGVTQTPRYLIKTRGQQVTLSCSPISGHRSVSWYQQTPGQGLQFLFEYFSETQRNKGNFPGRFSGRQFSNSRSEMNVSTLELGDSALYLCASSSIAGATYEQYFGPGTRLTVT.

V and J are TRBV6-6 and TRBJ2-2; TRBD1 might be the D (6 bases). Germline V lookup: CDR1 MNHNY, CDR2 SVGAGI (reference sequence). The CDR3 totals 14 residues. Between the trimmed V and J ends, which lost 1 base and 6 bases, there was a span of 9 bases. CDR3 sequence (DNA): TGTGCCAGCAGTTACTGGGACACCTCCGGGGAGCTGTTTTTT. Protein sequence: CASSYWDTSGELFF.

The genes are TRBV11-2 and TRBJ2-1, with 9 bases fitting TRBD2. The CDR3 spans 21 residues. Trimming took 5 bases from V and 0 from J; bases not matched to a gene: 20. The germline CDR1 and CDR2 sequences are SGHAT and FQNNGV. As DNA, the CDR3 is TGTGCCAGCAGCCAGTACCCAGCGGGGGGTCCGATTCTGAGCTCCTACAATGAGCAGTTCTTC. It translates to CASSQYPAGGPILSSYNEQFF. The variable domain in full, completed from reference TRBV11-2 and TRBJ2-1, reads EAGVAQSPRYKIIEKRQSVAFWCNPISGHATLYWYQQILGQGPKLLIQFQNNGVVDDSQLPKDRFSAERLKGVDSTLKIQPAKLEDSAVYLCASSQYPAGGPILSSYNEQFFGPGTRLTVL.

A few counts support this clonotype. The chain employs TRBV6-5 and TRBJ1-4, with 7 bases that match TRBD1. Germline assignment: CDR1 MNHEY and CDR2 SVGAGI. Trimming removed 2 bases from V and 0 bases from J; junction bases left unmatched: 3. CDR3 length: 16 residues. The CDR3 sequence: CASSYGTAATNEKLFF. CDR3 coding DNA: TGTGCCAGCAGTTACGGGACAGCCGCAACTAATGAAAAACTGTTTTTT.

The chain couples TRBV2 to TRBJ2-6; the D is unclear. The CDR3 consists of 15 residues. Trimming removed 6 bases from V and 0 bases from J, with 9 bases in between. Germline V lookup: CDR1 SNHLY, CDR2 FYNNEI. CDR3 amino acids: CASRALVSGANVLTF. The CDR3 bases are TGTGCCAGCAGGGCCTTAGTCTCTGGGGCCAACGTCCTGACTTTC.

This clonotype was counted many times. The V and J genes are TRBV5-1 and TRBJ2-1, with 7 bases lining up with TRBD2. This CDR3 spans 16 amino acids. The germline gives CDR1 SGHRS, CDR2 YFSETQ. Germline trimming cut 1 base from V and 7 bases from J; bases unmatched to any gene: 11. The CDR3 protein is CASSLWGGSRGNEQFF. Here the CDR3 DNA reads TGCGCCAGCAGCTTGTGGGGGGGAAGCCGAGGGAATGAGCAGTTCTTC.

This clonotype was seen a handful of times. The chain is built from TRBV20-1 and TRBJ2-5, with 8 bases that match TRBD2. CDR1 and CDR2 from the germline V gene are DFQATT and SNEGSKA (reference sequence). This CDR3 contains 12 residues. The ends lost 5 bases at V and 5 bases at J; junction bases unmatched: 4. The CDR3 coding sequence is TGCAGTGCTTTTAGCGGGGAGGAGACCCAGTACTTC. Its protein is CSAFSGEETQYF.

The chain has TRBV7-3 and TRBJ2-1, with 9 bases identical to TRBD2. There are 15 residues in the CDR3. With V trimmed by 5 bases and J by 6 bases, 8 bases remained unmatched. The germline V gene encodes CDR1 SGHTA and CDR2 FQGTGA. CDR3 amino acids: CASSLVTSGFNEQFF. CDR3 coding DNA: TGTGCCAGCAGCCTCGTCACTAGCGGGTTCAATGAGCAGTTCTTC.

Only a few counts were recorded for this clonotype. V and J are TRBV19 and TRBJ2-1; D tentatively fits TRBD1 or TRBD2 (5 bases each). Between the trimmed V and J ends, which lost 8 bases and 9 bases, there was a span of 17 bases. The germline CDR1 and CDR2 sequences are LNHDA and SQIVND (reference sequence). This CDR3 contains 13 residues. CDR3 nucleotide sequence: TGTGCCAGTGGGAGTCAAGGGACCTTTGAGCAGTTCTTC. Its protein is CASGSQGTFEQFF.

In its sample, this clonotype was seen many times. The V call is TRBV24-1, the J call TRBJ1-6, with unresolved D. The CDR3 length is 13 residues. Per the germline V gene, CDR1 is KGHDR and CDR2 is SFDVKD. V lost 4 bases to trimming and J lost 7 bases, with 7 bases between them. The CDR3 DNA reads as TGTGCCACCAGTGAATACTCGAATTCACCCCTCCACTTT. Encoded protein: CATSEYSNSPLHF.

The chain combines TRBV28 with TRBJ2-2; 7 bases match TRBD2. The germline V gene has CDR1 MDHEN and CDR2 SYDVKM. V dropped 7 bases and J dropped 5; count of bases not matched to a gene: 10. This CDR3 contains 15 residues. CDR3 DNA: TGTGCCAGCACCCCAGCGGGGCGGGGGACCGGGGAGCTGTTTTTT. Amino acid sequence: CASTPAGRGTGELFF.

V usage is TRBV15 and J usage is TRBJ1-2; no clear D gene. The length of the CDR3 is 15 residues. V was trimmed by 0 bases and J by 5 bases, leaving 13 bases between them. Germline values: CDR1 LNHNV, CDR2 YYDKDF (reference sequence). The CDR3 coding sequence is TGTGCCACCAGCAGAGATCCGAGCCTGGGGTATGGCTACACCTTC. Translated: CATSRDPSLGYGYTF. Together with reference TRBV15 and TRBJ1-2, the CDR3 gives the full variable domain: DAMVIQNPRYQVTQFGKPVTLSCSQTLNHNVMYWYQQKSSQAPKLLFHYYDKDFNNEADTPDNFQSRRPNTSFCFLDIRSPGLGDTAMYLCATSRDPSLGYGYTFGSGTRLTVV.

The chain links TRBV24-1 to TRBJ1-2; no reliable D call. Germline CDR1 reads KGHDR; CDR2 reads SFDVKD. The CDR3 contains 14 residues. V was cut by 3 bases and J by 8 bases, with 15 bases left in between. Written as DNA, the CDR3 is TGTGCCACCAGTGATCCGACGAAAAACCGAGGCTACACCTTC. It specifies CATSDPTKNRGYTF.

The chain couples TRBV4-1 to TRBJ1-4; 11 bases agree with TRBD1. Germline V gene sequence: CDR1 MGHRA, CDR2 YSYEKL. V gave up 0 bases and J gave up 8 bases; unmatched junction bases: 5. The CDR3 is 16 residues long. The CDR3, as DNA: TGCGCCAGCAGCCAAGATTGGGGACAGGGGGAGGAAAAACTGTTTTTT. Residues: CASSQDWGQGEEKLFF.

The gene calls are TRBV4-1 and TRBJ1-1, with D perhaps TRBD1 (5 bases). The CDR3 runs to 15 residues. Germline V gene data show CDR1 as MGHRA and CDR2 as YSYEKL. Trimming shortened V by 4 bases and J by 4 bases, and 16 bases separated the two germline ends. CDR3: CASSRTRDQTTEAFF. The DNA for the CDR3 is TGCGCCAGCAGCCGAACCCGGGACCAGACCACTGAAGCTTTCTTT.

The chain couples TRBV4-3 to TRBJ1-3, with a weak D call TRBD1 (6 bases). This CDR3 region has 14 residues. V was clipped by 2 bases and J by 7 bases, with 12 bases between them. The germline V gene encodes CDR1 LGHNA and CDR2 YSLEER. The CDR3 DNA is TGCGCCAGCAGCCAATCAGGGGCGAGGAACACCATATATTTT. The encoded protein is CASSQSGARNTIYF.

The chain is built from TRBV6-1 and TRBJ1-1; a possible D gene is TRBD1 (5 bases). Germline-derived CDR1 and CDR2 are MNHNS and SASEGT. V gave up 11 bases and J gave up 3 bases, with 16 bases separating them. The CDR3 has 13 residues. For the CDR3, the DNA is TGTGCCTCCGCCGGGGCGAGGGACACTGAAGCTTTCTTT. Protein sequence: CASAGARDTEAFF.

This sequence joins TRBV5-1 and TRBJ2-2; the D is unclear. The CDR3 contains 13 residues. Trimming pared 1 base from V and 7 bases from J, leaving 8 bases between. Germline loops: CDR1 SGHRS, CDR2 YFSETQ. For the CDR3, the DNA is TGCGCCAGCAGCTTGAGGGCGGACGGGGAGCTGTTTTTT. It specifies CASSLRADGELFF.

This clonotype was seen a few times. The V call is TRBV4-1, the J call TRBJ1-2; D remains unclear. The CDR3 totals 16 residues. Germline-derived CDR1 and CDR2 are MGHRA and YSYEKL. Trimming took off 1 base at V and 9 bases at J, with 21 bases between the two ends. CDR3 DNA: TGCGCCAGCAGCCAAGTCACTGCAAGGGTTGATAAGAGCTACACCTTC. Its protein is CASSQVTARVDKSYTF.